This T cell receptor beta chain was retrieved from a study of response to subunit inactivated influenza vaccine. Broader study findings: Seasonal influenza vaccination, on each occasion, was suggested by the authors to recruit few new T cells.

In this sample, this clonotype turned up a few times. Its cognate antigen is unknown. MiXCR, run by TCRdb on the RT-PCR reads, gives a single entry per CDR3 protein. The sample lists just under 550,000 distinct CDR3 sequences, around 25% occurring once. From germline, CDR1 is SGHVS and CDR2 FQNEAQ. The V and J ends lost 5 bases and 5 bases, in that order; junction bases with no gene match: 11. The CDR3 has 16 residues. The same data also contributed to another study, on T cells expressing NK-cell markers. Per that study: Production of TCR beta cDNA relied on 5'RACE template switching with UMIs. Seropositivity for HCMV was found in most of the eight sequenced donors, with one seronegative. In several experiments, sorting was restricted to alpha-beta TCR T cells by an anti-gamma-delta TCR antibody. Certain NKG2C+ T cell clones were expanded, and their HCMV specificity remained unclear.

The rearrangement uses TRBV7-8 and TRBJ2-5, with 10 bases lining up with TRBD2. The origin of this receptor is a man aged 50 to 60 who received an inactivated influenza vaccine. Sequences were derived from CD4+ T cells sorted from PBMCs, sampled 11 to 12 days after vaccination. CDR3 nucleotide sequence: TGTGCCAGCAGCAAACCGGGACTAGCGAAAGGGGAGACCCAGTACTTC. Translating it yields CASSKPGLAKGETQYF.